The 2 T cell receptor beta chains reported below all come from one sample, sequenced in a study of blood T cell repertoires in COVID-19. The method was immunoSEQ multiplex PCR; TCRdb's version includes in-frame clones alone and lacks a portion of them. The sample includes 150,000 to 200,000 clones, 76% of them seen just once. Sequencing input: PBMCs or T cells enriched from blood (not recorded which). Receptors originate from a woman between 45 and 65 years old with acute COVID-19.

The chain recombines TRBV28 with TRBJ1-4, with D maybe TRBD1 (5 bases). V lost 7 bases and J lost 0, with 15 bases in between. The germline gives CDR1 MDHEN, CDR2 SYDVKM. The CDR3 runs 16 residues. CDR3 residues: CASTPAGVATNEKLFF. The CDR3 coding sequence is TGTGCCAGCACCCCCGCGGGGGTTGCAACTAATGAAAAACTGTTTTTT.

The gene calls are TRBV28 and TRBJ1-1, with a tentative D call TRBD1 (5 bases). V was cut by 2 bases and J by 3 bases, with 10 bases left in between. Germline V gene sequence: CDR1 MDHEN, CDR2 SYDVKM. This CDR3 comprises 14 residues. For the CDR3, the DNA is TGTGCCAGCAGTTTACGGATAGGGGACACTGAAGCTTTCTTT. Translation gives CASSLRIGDTEAFF. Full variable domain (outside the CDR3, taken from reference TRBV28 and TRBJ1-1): DVKVTQSSRYLVKRTGEKVFLECVQDMDHENMFWYRQDPGLGLRLIYFSYDVKMKEKGDIPEGYSVSREKKERFSLILESASTNQTSMYLCASSLRIGDTEAFFGQGTRLTVV.